This T cell receptor (beta chain) was profiled in a study of T cell responses to AZD1222 COVID-19 vaccine. Study conclusions and caveats: Targeting of unmutated variant regions was reportedly seen in nearly half of spike-specific TCRs. Repertoire sampling occurred only after the peak T cell response.

A word on this clone: Its antigen is unknown.

Here immunoSEQ multiplex PCR was the method, and the copy in TCRdb shows in-frame clones only, minus some. The table lists approximately 190,000 clones, more than 75% of them singletons. The V gene's germline CDR1 is SGHVS and CDR2 FNYEAQ. This CDR3 has 15 residues. V dropped 3 bases and J dropped 7 bases, with 17 bases sitting between them. The chain links TRBV7-6 to TRBJ2-3; D gene uncertain. The sequence was collected from an adult in good health. This specimen consisted of peripheral blood, obtained on day 0 of MenACWY control vaccination. The CDR3 reads CASSLTFDSSNTQYF. The CDR3 nucleotides read TGTGCCAGCAGCTTGACCTTCGACTCGTCAAATACGCAGTATTTT.